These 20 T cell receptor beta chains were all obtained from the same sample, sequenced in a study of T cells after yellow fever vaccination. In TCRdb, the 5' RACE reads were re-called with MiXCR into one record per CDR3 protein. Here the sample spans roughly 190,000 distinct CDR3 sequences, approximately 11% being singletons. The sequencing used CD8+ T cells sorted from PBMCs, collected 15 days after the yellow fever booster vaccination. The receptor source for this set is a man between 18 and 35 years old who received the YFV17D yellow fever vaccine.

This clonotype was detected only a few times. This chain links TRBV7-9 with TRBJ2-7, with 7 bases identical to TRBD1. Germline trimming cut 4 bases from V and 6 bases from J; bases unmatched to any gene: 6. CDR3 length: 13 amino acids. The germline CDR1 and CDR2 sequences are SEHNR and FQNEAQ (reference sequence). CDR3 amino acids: CASSSSYRGEQYF. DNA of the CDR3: TGTGCCAGCAGCTCGTCTTACAGGGGCGAGCAGTACTTC.

CDR3 sequence: CASSLKAYSDYMNTEAFF. In nucleotides, the CDR3 is TGTGCCAGCAGCTTAAAGGCCTACAGTGACTACATGAACACTGAAGCTTTCTTT. The chain joins TRBV7-2 to TRBJ1-1; D remains ambiguous. Trimming left V 2 bases short and J 0 bases short, with 19 bases between. The germline V gene has CDR1 SGHTA and CDR2 FQGNSA. The CDR3 spans 18 residues. Combining the CDR3 with reference TRBV7-2 and TRBJ1-1 gives the whole variable domain GAGVSQSPSNKVTEKGKDVELRCDPISGHTALYWYRQSLGQGLEFLIYFQGNSAPDKSGLPSDRFSAERTGGSVSTLTIQRTQQEDSAVYLCASSLKAYSDYMNTEAFFGQGTRLTVV.

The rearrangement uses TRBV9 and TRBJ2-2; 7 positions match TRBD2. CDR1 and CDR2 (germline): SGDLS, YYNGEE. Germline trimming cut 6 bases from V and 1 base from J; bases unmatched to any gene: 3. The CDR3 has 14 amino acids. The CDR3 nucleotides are TGTGCCAGCACCGGGGGGATGAACACCGGGGAGCTGTTTTTT. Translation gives CASTGGMNTGELFF.

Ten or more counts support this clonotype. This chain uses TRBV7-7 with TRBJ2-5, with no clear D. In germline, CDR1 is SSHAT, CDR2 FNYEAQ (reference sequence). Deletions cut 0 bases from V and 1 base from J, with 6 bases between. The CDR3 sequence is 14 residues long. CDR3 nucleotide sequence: TGTGCCAGCAGCTTAGCGCTAGGCCAAGAGACCCAGTACTTC. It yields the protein CASSLALGQETQYF.

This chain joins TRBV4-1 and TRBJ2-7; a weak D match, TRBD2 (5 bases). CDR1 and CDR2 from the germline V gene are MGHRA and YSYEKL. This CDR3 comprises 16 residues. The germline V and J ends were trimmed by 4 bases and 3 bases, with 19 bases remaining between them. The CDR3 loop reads CASSRVIGIADYEQYF. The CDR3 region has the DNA TGCGCCAGCAGCCGTGTCATCGGGATAGCCGACTACGAGCAGTACTTC.

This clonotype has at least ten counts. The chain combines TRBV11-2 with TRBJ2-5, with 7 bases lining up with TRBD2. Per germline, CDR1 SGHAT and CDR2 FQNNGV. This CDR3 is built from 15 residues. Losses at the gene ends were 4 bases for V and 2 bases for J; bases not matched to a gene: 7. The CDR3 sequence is CASSSPSGVQETQYF. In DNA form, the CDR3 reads TGTGCCAGCAGCTCACCCAGCGGGGTACAAGAGACCCAGTACTTC.

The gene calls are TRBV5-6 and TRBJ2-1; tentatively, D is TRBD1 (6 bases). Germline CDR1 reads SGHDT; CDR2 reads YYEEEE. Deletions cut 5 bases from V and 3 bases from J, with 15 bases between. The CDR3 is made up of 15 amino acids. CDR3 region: CASRPDRTHYNEQFF. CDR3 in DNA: TGTGCCAGCAGACCAGACAGGACCCACTACAATGAGCAGTTCTTC.

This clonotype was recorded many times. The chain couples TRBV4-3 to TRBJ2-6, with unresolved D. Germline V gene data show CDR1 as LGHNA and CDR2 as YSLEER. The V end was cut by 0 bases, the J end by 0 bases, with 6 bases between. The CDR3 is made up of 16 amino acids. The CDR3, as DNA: TGCGCCAGCAGCCAAGAGAGTAGCTCTGGGGCCAACGTCCTGACTTTC. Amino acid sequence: CASSQESSSGANVLTF.

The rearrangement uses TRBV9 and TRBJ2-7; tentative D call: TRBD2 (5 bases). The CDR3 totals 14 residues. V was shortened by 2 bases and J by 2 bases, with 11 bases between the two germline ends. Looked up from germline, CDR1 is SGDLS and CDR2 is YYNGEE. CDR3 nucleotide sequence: TGTGCCAGCAGCGTTTCGGGGATTCCCTACGAGCAGTACTTC. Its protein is CASSVSGIPYEQYF.

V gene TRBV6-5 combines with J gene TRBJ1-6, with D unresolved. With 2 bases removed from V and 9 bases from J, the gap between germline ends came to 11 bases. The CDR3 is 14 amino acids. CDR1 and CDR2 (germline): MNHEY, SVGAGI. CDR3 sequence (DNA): TGTGCCAGCAGTTACCATCGTCACGGTTCACCCCTCCACTTT. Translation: CASSYHRHGSPLHF.

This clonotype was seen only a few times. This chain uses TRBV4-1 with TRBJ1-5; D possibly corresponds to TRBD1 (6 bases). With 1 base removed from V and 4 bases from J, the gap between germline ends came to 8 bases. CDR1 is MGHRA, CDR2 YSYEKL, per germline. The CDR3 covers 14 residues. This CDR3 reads CASSQVGGNQPQHF. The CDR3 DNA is TGCGCCAGCAGCCAAGTAGGGGGGAATCAGCCCCAGCATTTT.

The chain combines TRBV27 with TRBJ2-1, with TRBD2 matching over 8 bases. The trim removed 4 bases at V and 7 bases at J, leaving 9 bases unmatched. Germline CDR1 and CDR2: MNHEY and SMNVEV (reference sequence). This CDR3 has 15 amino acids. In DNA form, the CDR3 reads TGTGCCAGCAGTTCGATCGGGGGGGCTGGAAATGAGCAGTTCTTC. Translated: CASSSIGGAGNEQFF.

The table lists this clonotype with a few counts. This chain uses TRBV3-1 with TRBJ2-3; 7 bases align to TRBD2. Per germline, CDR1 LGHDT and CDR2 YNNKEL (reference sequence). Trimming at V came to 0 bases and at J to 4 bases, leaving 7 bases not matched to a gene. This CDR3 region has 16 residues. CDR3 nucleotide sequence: TGTGCCAGCAGCCAAGAGGCCCGGGGGGACTCAGATACGCAGTATTTT. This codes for CASSQEARGDSDTQYF.

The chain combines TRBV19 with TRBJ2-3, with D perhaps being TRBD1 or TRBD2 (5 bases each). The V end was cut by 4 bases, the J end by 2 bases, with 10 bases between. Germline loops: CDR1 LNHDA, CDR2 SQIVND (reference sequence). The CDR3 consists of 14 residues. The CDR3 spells CASSNLGTTDTQYF. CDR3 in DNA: TGTGCCAGTAGTAATCTGGGGACCACAGATACGCAGTATTTT.

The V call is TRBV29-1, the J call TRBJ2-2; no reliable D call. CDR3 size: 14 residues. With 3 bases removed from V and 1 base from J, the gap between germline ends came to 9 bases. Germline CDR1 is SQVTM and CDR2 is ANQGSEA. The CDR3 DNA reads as TGCAGCGTTGACTTTTCGCGGAACACCGGGGAGCTGTTTTTT. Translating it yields CSVDFSRNTGELFF.

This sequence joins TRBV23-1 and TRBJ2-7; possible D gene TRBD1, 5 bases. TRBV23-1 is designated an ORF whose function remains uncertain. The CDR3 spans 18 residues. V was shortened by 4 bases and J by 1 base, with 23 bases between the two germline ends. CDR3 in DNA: TGCGCCAGCAGTCTATTTATTTGGGGCCCACAGAGGTCCTACGAGCAGTACTTC. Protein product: CASSLFIWGPQRSYEQYF.

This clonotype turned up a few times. CDR3 loop: CASSPLRGREETQYF. The CDR3 nucleotides read TGTGCCAGCTCACCACTACGTGGTCGAGAAGAGACCCAGTACTTC. This chain joins TRBV18 and TRBJ2-5; D gene unclear. Germline assignment: CDR1 KGHSH and CDR2 LQKENI. V lost 1 base and J 3 bases, leaving 12 bases between the germline ends. This CDR3 contains 15 residues.

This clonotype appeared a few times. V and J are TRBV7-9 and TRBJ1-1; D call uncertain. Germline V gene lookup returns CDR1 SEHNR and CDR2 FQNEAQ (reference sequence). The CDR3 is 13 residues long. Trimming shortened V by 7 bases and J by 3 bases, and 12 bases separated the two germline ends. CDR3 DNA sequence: TGTGCCAGCAAAAGCCCGGGCTACACTGAAGCTTTCTTT. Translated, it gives CASKSPGYTEAFF.

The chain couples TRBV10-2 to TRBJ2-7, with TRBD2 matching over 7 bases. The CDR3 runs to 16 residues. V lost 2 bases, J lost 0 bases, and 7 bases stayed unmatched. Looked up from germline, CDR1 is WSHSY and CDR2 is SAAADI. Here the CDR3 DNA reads TGCGCCAGCAGTGAGGCGGGAGCGGTGAGCTCCTACGAGCAGTACTTC. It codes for CASSEAGAVSSYEQYF.

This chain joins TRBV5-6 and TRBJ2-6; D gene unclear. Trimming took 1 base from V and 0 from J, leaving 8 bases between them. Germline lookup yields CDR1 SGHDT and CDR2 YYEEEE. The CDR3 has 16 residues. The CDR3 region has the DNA TGTGCCAGCAGCTTGCACCCGCCCTCTGGGGCCAACGTCCTGACTTTC. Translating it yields CASSLHPPSGANVLTF.